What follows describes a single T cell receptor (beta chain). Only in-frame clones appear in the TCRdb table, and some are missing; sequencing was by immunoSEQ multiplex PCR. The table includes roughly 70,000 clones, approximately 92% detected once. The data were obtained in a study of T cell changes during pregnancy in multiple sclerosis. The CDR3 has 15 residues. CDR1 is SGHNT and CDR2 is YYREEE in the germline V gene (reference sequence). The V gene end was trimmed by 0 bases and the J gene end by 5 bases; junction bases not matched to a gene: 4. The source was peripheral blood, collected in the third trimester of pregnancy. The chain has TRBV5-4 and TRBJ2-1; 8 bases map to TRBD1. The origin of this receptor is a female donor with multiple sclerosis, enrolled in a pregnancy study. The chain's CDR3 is CASSLGQGADNEQFF. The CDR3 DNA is TGTGCCAGCAGCTTGGGGCAGGGGGCGGACAATGAGCAGTTCTTC.